This entry lists 20 T cell receptor beta chains sequenced from one sample in a study of T cell repertoires in cytomegalovirus infection. One entry per CDR3 protein, called by TCRdb with MiXCR from the reads. Of around 170,000 distinct CDR3 sequences in the sample, around 14% were seen once. Sequenced sample: PBMCs. These receptors originate from a human donor in good health (CMV status not recorded). Some clones in this sample may be carry-over from other donors' samples.

The gene calls are TRBV5-1 and TRBJ1-2, with D hard to call. CDR1 is SGHRS, CDR2 YFSETQ, per germline. There are 16 residues in the CDR3. V shed 4 bases and J shed 0 bases, with 16 bases lying between them. This CDR3 is CASSIYREPANYGYTF. Here the CDR3 DNA reads TGCGCCAGCAGCATTTATAGGGAGCCCGCTAACTATGGCTACACCTTC.

V and J are TRBV2 and TRBJ2-7; D is perhaps TRBD1 (6 bases). Trimming removed 7 bases from V and 0 bases from J, with 10 bases in between. The germline V gene encodes CDR1 SNHLY and CDR2 FYNNEI. The CDR3 extends over 13 amino acids. CDR3 region: CASTDRISYEQYF. CDR3 in DNA: TGTGCCAGCACCGACAGGATCTCCTACGAGCAGTACTTC.

This rearrangement joins TRBV27 to TRBJ2-7; a weak D match, TRBD1 (6 bases). This CDR3 region has 16 residues. Trimming shortened V by 2 bases and J by 3 bases, and 17 bases separated the two germline ends. From germline, CDR1 is MNHEY and CDR2 SMNVEV (reference sequence). CDR3 coding DNA: TGTGCCAGCAGTTTAACCGCACAGGGACGAGGCTACGAGCAGTACTTC. Translation: CASSLTAQGRGYEQYF.

This clonotype showed up just once. It may be a read error: a sequence one base away is much more abundant. The CDR3 sequence: CASAGLRLASKETQYF. DNA of the CDR3: TGTGCCAGCGCGGGGCTGAGGCTGGCCTCAAAAGAGACCCAGTACTTC. The chain uses TRBV6-2 or TRBV6-3 and TRBJ2-5; tentatively, D is TRBD2 (6 bases). V lost 8 bases and J 3 bases, leaving 22 bases between the germline ends. CDR3 length: 16 amino acids. Germline V lookup: CDR1 MNHEY, CDR2 SVGEGT.

Points on this clonotype: An end of the junction differs from the germline gene, which may be a read error. The chain carries TRBV10-3 and TRBJ1-4; TRBD1 might be the D (5 bases). The CDR3 contains 13 residues. Germline lookup yields CDR1 ENHRY and CDR2 SYGVKD. This chain's CDR3 is CTISGGQSEKLFF. The CDR3 DNA reads as TGTACCATCAGTGGGGGTCAGAGTGAAAAACTGTTTTTT.

V gene TRBV6-5 combines with J gene TRBJ2-1, with TRBD2 matching 7 bases. V lost 6 bases and J lost 4; bases outside the gene matches: 12. CDR1 and CDR2 (germline): MNHEY, SVGAGI. There are 16 residues in the CDR3. CDR3 nucleotides: TGTGCCAGCAGCATACTTAGGGAGCGGGAATACAATGAGCAGTTCTTC. Protein: CASSILREREYNEQFF.

At least ten counts were recorded for this clonotype. The chain joins TRBV5-4 to TRBJ1-3; unclear D gene. Trimming removed 3 bases at V and 7 bases at J, with 11 bases between. The CDR3 is 13 residues long. Germline V lookup: CDR1 SGHNT, CDR2 YYREEE (reference sequence). This CDR3 reads CASSSSQGNTIYF. The CDR3 coding sequence is TGTGCCAGCAGCTCGTCTCAAGGGAACACCATATATTTT.

This clonotype was counted between two and nine times. This sequence may be a read error, since a much larger clone differs from it by one base. V usage is TRBV9 and J usage is TRBJ2-6; D gene unclear. The CDR3 covers 13 residues. Trimming stripped 0 bases from V and 2 bases from J, with 0 bases between. Germline V CDR1 and CDR2: SGDLS, YYNGEE. CDR3 protein: CASSVAGANVLTF. The CDR3 coding sequence is TGTGCCAGCAGCGTAGCTGGGGCCAACGTCCTGACTTTC.

This clonotype was observed many times. This chain connects TRBV7-9 to TRBJ2-1, with TRBD1 identical over 7 bases. Germline V CDR1 and CDR2: SEHNR, FQNEAQ (reference sequence). Trimming removed 1 base from V and 9 bases from J; junction bases left unmatched: 3. The CDR3 runs 13 residues. CDR3 sequence reads: CASSLGSGGEQFF. Here the CDR3 DNA reads TGTGCCAGCAGCTTAGGATCAGGGGGTGAGCAGTTCTTC. The whole variable domain, filled in from reference TRBV7-9 and TRBJ2-1, reads DTGVSQNPRHKITKRGQNVTFRCDPISEHNRLYWYRQTLGQGPEFLTYFQNEAQLEKSRLLSDRFSAERPKGSFSTLEIQRTEQGDSAMYLCASSLGSGGEQFFGPGTRLTVL.

This clonotype was seen ten or more times. The chain has TRBV10-1 and TRBJ1-1; 8 bases fit TRBD1. This CDR3 region has 19 residues. Losses at the gene ends were 1 base for V and 1 base for J; bases not matched to a gene: 14. Germline V gene lookup returns CDR1 WNHNN and CDR2 SYGVQD (reference sequence). In nucleotides, the CDR3 is TGCGCCAGCAGTGAGTTACCCGCGACCCGACAGGGGAGGAACACTGAAGCTTTCTTT. Encoded protein: CASSELPATRQGRNTEAFF.

This clonotype was found many times. CDR3 sequence reads: CASSPGTPWRDTGELFF. The CDR3 nucleotides are TGTGCCAGCAGTCCCGGGACACCCTGGCGAGACACCGGGGAGCTGTTTTTT. The chain carries TRBV12-3 or TRBV12-4 and TRBJ2-2; tentative D call: TRBD1 (6 bases). The CDR3 is 17 residues long. The ends were cut back, 5 bases at V and 3 bases at J, with 19 bases in the middle.

This clonotype was seen at least ten times. The chain combines TRBV7-2 with TRBJ1-2; D is uncertain. The CDR3 spans 15 residues. The germline V and J ends were trimmed by 8 bases and 2 bases, with 18 bases remaining between them. Germline CDR1 reads SGHTA; CDR2 reads FQGNSA. The CDR3: CASPGRSGSNYGYTF. Written as DNA, the CDR3 is TGTGCCAGCCCCGGGAGGTCGGGGTCCAACTATGGCTACACCTTC.

CDR3 in DNA: TGTGCCAGCAGCCACGGACAGGGAAGGGATGAGCAGTTCTTC. Translation: CASSHGQGRDEQFF. The rearrangement joins TRBV6-6 to TRBJ2-1; TRBD1 agrees at 8 bases. Germline V gives CDR1 MNHNY, CDR2 SVGAGI (reference sequence). V shed 6 bases, J shed 8 bases, and the junction held 9 bases outside the gene matches. The CDR3 is 14 residues long.

J is TRBJ1-2 and V is TRBV12-3 or TRBV12-4; TRBD1 aligns across 8 bases. V trimming: 7 bases; J trimming: 0 bases; junction bases outside the gene matches: 13. The CDR3 has 17 residues. The CDR3 loop is CASTLKQGVSANYGYTF. The CDR3 DNA reads TGTGCCAGCACCTTGAAACAGGGGGTTTCCGCTAACTATGGCTACACCTTC.

Ten or more counts support this clonotype. The chain carries TRBV7-2 and TRBJ2-7, with TRBD2 identical over 8 bases. The CDR3 has 19 amino acids. The V segment lost 2 bases and the J segment 3 bases; nucleotides outside the gene matches: 18. The germline V gene encodes CDR1 SGHTA and CDR2 FQGNSA. CDR3 loop: CASSLTLSRGSGVSYEQYF. CDR3 bases: TGTGCCAGCAGCTTAACCCTGTCTCGGGGTAGCGGGGTTAGCTACGAGCAGTACTTC.

This clonotype was counted between two and nine times. A much larger clone sits a single nucleotide away, making a read error possible. The chain couples TRBV7-6 to TRBJ1-1, with D tentatively TRBD1 (5 bases). Germline CDR1 is SGHVS and CDR2 is FNYEAQ. The CDR3 is 13 residues long. The germline V and J ends were trimmed by 4 bases and 7 bases, with 13 bases remaining between them. The CDR3 DNA reads as TGTGCCAGCAGCTGGATGGGGCCCGGTGAAGCTTTCTTT. It translates to CASSWMGPGEAFF.

V is TRBV29-1 and J is TRBJ1-1, with 11 bases that match TRBD1. Germline lookup yields CDR1 SQVTM and CDR2 ANQGSEA. Unmatched junction bases numbered 1, after V lost 7 bases and J lost 6 bases. The CDR3 sequence is 11 residues long. For the CDR3, the DNA is TGCAGCGCGGGACAGGGGGCTGAAGCTTTCTTT. Amino acids: CSAGQGAEAFF.

This clonotype was observed once. The chain recombines TRBV4-1 with TRBJ1-1; 8 bases are a match to TRBD1. The CDR3 is made up of 15 amino acids. Germline CDR1 and CDR2: MGHRA and YSYEKL. V dropped 5 bases and J dropped 1; count of bases not matched to a gene: 6. In DNA form, the CDR3 reads TGCGCCAGCAGCGACAACAGGGGGGAGAACACTGAAGCTTTCTTT. Encoded protein: CASSDNRGENTEAFF.

This chain joins TRBV19 and TRBJ1-1; weak D call: TRBD1 (5 bases). The germline CDR1 and CDR2 sequences are LNHDA and SQIVND (reference sequence). Trimming took 2 bases from V and 3 from J, leaving 10 bases between them. The CDR3 contains 14 residues. DNA of the CDR3: TGTGCCAGTAGTATATCCGGGGGTTACACTGAAGCTTTCTTT. Amino acids: CASSISGGYTEAFF.

The chain uses TRBV29-1 and TRBJ1-4; no reliable D call. The CDR3 runs 13 residues. Germline V gene lookup returns CDR1 SQVTM and CDR2 ANQGSEA. V shed 0 bases and J shed 6 bases, with 8 bases lying between them. CDR3 loop: CSVEEDGDEKLFF. The CDR3 coding sequence is TGCAGCGTTGAAGAAGACGGGGATGAAAAACTGTTTTTT.